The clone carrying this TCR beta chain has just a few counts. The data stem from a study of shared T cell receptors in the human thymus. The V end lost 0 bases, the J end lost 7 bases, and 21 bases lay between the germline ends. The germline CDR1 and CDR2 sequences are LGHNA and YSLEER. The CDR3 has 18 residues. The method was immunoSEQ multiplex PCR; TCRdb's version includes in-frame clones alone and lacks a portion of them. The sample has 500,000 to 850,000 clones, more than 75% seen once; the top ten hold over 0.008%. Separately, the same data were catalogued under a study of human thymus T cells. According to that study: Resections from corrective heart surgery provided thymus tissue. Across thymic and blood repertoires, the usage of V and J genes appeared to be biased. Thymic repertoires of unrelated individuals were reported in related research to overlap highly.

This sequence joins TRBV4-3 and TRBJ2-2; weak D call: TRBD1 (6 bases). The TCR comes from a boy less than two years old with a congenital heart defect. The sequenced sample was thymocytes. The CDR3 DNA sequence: TGCGCCAGCAGCCAAGAAGTAGTGGGGGCCAGGTGGGGCGGGGAGCTGTTTTTT. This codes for CASSQEVVGARWGGELFF.